The rows below give T cell receptor beta chains drawn from one sample of a study of blood T cell repertoires in COVID-19. Data came from immunoSEQ multiplex PCR; TCRdb stores just in-frame clones and leaves some out. The sample comprises hundreds of thousands of clones, roughly 86% of which are singletons, and roughly 4% rests with the top ten. Sequencing was carried out using PBMCs or T cells enriched from blood (not recorded which). The receptors shown here come from a woman aged 25 to 39 with acute COVID-19. The CDR3 runs from the conserved cysteine through the conserved F or W. D genes are given only for firm matches. A clone size is listed for some rows: how often the clone was seen (once, few, many), or a class if it is expanded.

D gene	J gene	clone size	V gene	CDR3 DNA	CDR3 protein
TRBD1	TRBJ1-2	NA	TRBV19	TGTGCCAGTTCCAGGGGGTCCTTTTCTAACTATGGCTACACCTTC	CASSRGSFSNYGYTF
NA	TRBJ1-5	NA	TRBV4-1	TGCGCCAGCAGCCAAGATTTCGGAGATCAGCCCCAGCATTTT	CASSQDFGDQPQHF
TRBD1	TRBJ1-1	NA	TRBV2	TGTGCCAGCAGAGGGGACAGGTCTGAAGCTTTCTTT	CASRGDRSEAFF
NA	TRBJ2-1	NA	TRBV11-3	TGTGCCAGCAGCTTACGGTCGGGGGGCTCGTTCAATGAGCAGTTCTTC	CASSLRSGGSFNEQFF
TRBD1	TRBJ1-1	NA	TRBV10-3	TGTGCCATCAACAGGGGTCCCACTGAAGCTTTCTTT	CAINRGPTEAFF
NA	TRBJ1-2	NA	TRBV24-1	TGTGCCACCAGTGATACCGCGGATGGCTACACCTTC	CATSDTADGYTF
NA	TRBJ2-5	once	TRBV9	TGTGCCAGCAGCGTAGCCGCCCGGGGTAACCAAGAGACCCAGTACTTC	CASSVAARGNQETQYF
NA	TRBJ1-5	NA	TRBV2	TGTGCCAGCAGTGAACAGGGGAGGGGCAATCAGCCCCAGCATTTT	CASSEQGRGNQPQHF
TRBD1	TRBJ2-3	NA	TRBV27	TGTGCCAGTCGGGCGGCGGGGGACAGGGTGAGTCTCGGAACGCAGTATTTT	CASRAAGDRVSLGTQYF
NA	TRBJ1-1	NA	TRBV5-1	TGCGCCAGCAGTCTGGCGAACACTGAAGCTTTCTTT	CASSLANTEAFF
NA	TRBJ1-4	NA	TRBV12-3/TRBV12-4	TGTGCCAGCAGTTTTAGTTTAAATGAAAAACTGTTTTTT	CASSFSLNEKLFF
NA	TRBJ1-4	NA	TRBV28	TGTGCCAGCTCCCCGTGGAATGGCGGGGGCACTGAAAAACTGTTTTTT	CASSPWNGGGTEKLFF
TRBD1	TRBJ1-1	NA	TRBV30	TGTGCCTGGGCAACGGGGACAGGCAAAACTGAAGCTTTCTTT	CAWATGTGKTEAFF
TRBD1	TRBJ1-1	NA	TRBV5-1	TGCGCCAGCAGCTTGGAGAGGACAGGGGGGACTGAAGCTTTCTTT	CASSLERTGGTEAFF
TRBD1	TRBJ1-1	NA	TRBV27	TGTGCCAGCAGTATAACAGGGGTCGGCACTGAAGCTTTCTTT	CASSITGVGTEAFF
NA	TRBJ2-5	NA	TRBV27	TGTGCCAGCAGTTTATCCCTCCGCGAGCTGGGAGTGACCCAGTACTTC	CASSLSLRELGVTQYF
NA	TRBJ2-7	NA	TRBV7-3	TGTGCCAGCAGCTCCGAACGGTCCTACGAGCAGTACTTC	CASSSERSYEQYF
TRBD2	TRBJ2-3	NA	TRBV10-1	TGCGCCAGCAGTGAGTCCGTAGCGGGGGGGACAGATACGCAGTATTTT	CASSESVAGGTDTQYF
NA	TRBJ1-1	NA	TRBV7-8	TGTGCCAGCAGCTCCAGGGAGGAGAGCACTGAAGCTTTCTTT	CASSSREESTEAFF
NA	TRBJ2-7	NA	TRBV5-8	TGTGCCAGCAGCCGGATGCCTGGGAGCTCCTACGAGCAGTACTTC	CASSRMPGSSYEQYF
NA	TRBJ1-2	NA	TRBV7-3	TGTGCCAGCAGCTTAACATATAACTATGGCTACACCTTC	CASSLTYNYGYTF
TRBD1	TRBJ1-2	NA	TRBV29-1	TGCAGCGTTGGGACAGGGGGTAACTATGGCTACACCTTC	CSVGTGGNYGYTF
NA	TRBJ1-5	NA	TRBV19	TGTGCCAGTAGTATACGGGGTCAGCCCCAGCATTTT	CASSIRGQPQHF
TRBD1	TRBJ1-6	NA	TRBV18	TGTGCCAGCTCACCAGGTCCGGGACAGAATTCACCCCTCCACTTT	CASSPGPGQNSPLHF
NA	TRBJ2-3	NA	TRBV30	TGTGCCTGGAGTTTCCCCGGCACAGATACGCAGTATTTT	CAWSFPGTDTQYF
TRBD1	TRBJ2-4	NA	TRBV25-1	TGTGCCAGCAGAGTCGAGGGACAGTGGTACTTC	CASRVEGQWYF
TRBD1	TRBJ2-2	NA	TRBV29-1	TGCAGCGCCCACAGGGGGCGGACCGGGGAGCTGTTTTTT	CSAHRGRTGELFF
TRBD1	TRBJ2-7	NA	TRBV5-8	TGTGCCAGCAGCTTACAGGGGACAGGGGACTACGAGCAGTACTTC	CASSLQGTGDYEQYF
NA	TRBJ1-3	NA	TRBV9	TGTGCCAGCAGTCGCTACGGGGGGCCCAACTCTGGAAACACCATATATTTT	CASSRYGGPNSGNTIYF
TRBD2	TRBJ2-3	NA	TRBV19	TGTGCCAGTAGTAAAGGGACTAGCGGGGCCGGGGGCACAGATACGCAGTATTTT	CASSKGTSGAGGTDTQYF
TRBD1	TRBJ2-7	NA	TRBV30	TGTGCCTGGACCCAGACAGGGAAGGCCTACGAGCAGTACTTC	CAWTQTGKAYEQYF
TRBD1	TRBJ1-1	NA	TRBV7-2	TGTGCCAGCAGCCCACTATCGACAGGGACTGAAGCTTTCTTT	CASSPLSTGTEAFF
TRBD1	TRBJ1-5	NA	TRBV29-1	TGCAGCGTTGGGACAGGGCCCAATCAGCCCCAGCATTTT	CSVGTGPNQPQHF
TRBD1	TRBJ2-7	NA	TRBV12-3/TRBV12-4	TGTGCCAGCAGTTACAGGGGTAACGAGCAGTACTTC	CASSYRGNEQYF
NA	TRBJ2-1	few	TRBV7-9	TGTGCCAGCAGCCTCACGGCGGGGCAGTTCTTC	CASSLTAGQFF